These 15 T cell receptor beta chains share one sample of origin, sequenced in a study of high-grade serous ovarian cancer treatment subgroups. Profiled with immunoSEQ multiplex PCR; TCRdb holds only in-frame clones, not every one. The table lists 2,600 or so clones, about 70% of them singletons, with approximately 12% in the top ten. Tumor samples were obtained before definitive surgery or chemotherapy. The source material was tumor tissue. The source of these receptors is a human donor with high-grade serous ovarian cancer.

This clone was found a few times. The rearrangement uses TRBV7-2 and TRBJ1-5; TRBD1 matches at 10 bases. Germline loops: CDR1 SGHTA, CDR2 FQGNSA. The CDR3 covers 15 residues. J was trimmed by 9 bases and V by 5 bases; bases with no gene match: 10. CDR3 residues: CASSPGQGDLGPQHF. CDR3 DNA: TGTGCCAGCAGCCCCGGACAGGGGGATCTTGGGCCCCAGCATTTT.

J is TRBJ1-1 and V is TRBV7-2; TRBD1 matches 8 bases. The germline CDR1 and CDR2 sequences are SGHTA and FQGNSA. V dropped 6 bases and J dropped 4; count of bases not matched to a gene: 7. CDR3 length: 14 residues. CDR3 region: CASSQTGVGTEAFF. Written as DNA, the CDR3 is TGTGCCAGCAGTCAGACAGGGGTGGGCACTGAAGCTTTCTTT.

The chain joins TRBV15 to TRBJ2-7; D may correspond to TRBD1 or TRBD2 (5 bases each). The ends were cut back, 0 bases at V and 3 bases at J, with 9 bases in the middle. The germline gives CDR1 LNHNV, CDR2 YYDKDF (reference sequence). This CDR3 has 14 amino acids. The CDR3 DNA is TGTGCCACCAGCAGAGAGGGGGTTGGCTACGAGCAGTACTTC. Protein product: CATSREGVGYEQYF.

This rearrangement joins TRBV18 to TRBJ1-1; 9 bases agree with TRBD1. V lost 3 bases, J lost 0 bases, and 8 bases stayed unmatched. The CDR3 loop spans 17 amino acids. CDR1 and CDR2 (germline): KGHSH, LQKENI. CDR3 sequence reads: CASSPRDRDLMNTEAFF. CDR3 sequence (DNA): TGTGCCAGCTCACCTCGGGACAGGGACTTAATGAACACTGAAGCTTTCTTT.

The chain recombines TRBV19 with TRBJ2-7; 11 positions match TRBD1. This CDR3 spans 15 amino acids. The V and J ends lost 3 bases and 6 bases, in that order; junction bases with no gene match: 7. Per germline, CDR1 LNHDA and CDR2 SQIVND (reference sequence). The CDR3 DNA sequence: TGTGCCAGTAGTATTATTGGGACAGGGGGGGTCGAGCAGTACTTC. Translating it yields CASSIIGTGGVEQYF.

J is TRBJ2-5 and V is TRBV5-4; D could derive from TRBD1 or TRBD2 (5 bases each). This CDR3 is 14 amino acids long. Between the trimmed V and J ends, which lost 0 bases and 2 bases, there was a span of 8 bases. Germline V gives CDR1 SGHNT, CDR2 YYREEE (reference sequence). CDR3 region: CASSLAGTQETQYF. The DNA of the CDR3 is TGTGCCAGCAGCTTGGCCGGGACGCAAGAGACCCAGTACTTC. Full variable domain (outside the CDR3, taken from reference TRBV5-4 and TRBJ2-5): ETGVTQSPTHLIKTRGQQVTLRCSSQSGHNTVSWYQQALGQGPQFIFQYYREEENGRGNFPPRFSGLQFPNYSSELNVNALELDDSALYLCASSLAGTQETQYFGPGTRLLVL.

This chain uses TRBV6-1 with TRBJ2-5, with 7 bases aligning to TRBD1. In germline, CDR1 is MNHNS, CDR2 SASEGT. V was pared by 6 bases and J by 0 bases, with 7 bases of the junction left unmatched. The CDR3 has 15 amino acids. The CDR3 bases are TGTGCCAGCAGCAGGCCCGGGACAGACCAAGAGACCCAGTACTTC. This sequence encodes CASSRPGTDQETQYF.

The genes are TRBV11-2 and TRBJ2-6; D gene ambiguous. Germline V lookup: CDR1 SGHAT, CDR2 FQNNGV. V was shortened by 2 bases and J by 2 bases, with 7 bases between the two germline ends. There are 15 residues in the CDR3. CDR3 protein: CASSLSGAGANVLTF. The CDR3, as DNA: TGTGCCAGCAGCTTATCAGGAGCTGGGGCCAACGTCCTGACTTTC. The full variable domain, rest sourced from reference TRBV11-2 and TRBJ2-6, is EAGVAQSPRYKIIEKRQSVAFWCNPISGHATLYWYQQILGQGPKLLIQFQNNGVVDDSQLPKDRFSAERLKGVDSTLKIQPAKLEDSAVYLCASSLSGAGANVLTFGAGSRLTVL.

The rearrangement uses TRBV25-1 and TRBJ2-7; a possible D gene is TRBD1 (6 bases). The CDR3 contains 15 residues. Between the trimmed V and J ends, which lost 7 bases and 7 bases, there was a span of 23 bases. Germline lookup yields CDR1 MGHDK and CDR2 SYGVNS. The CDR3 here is CASIPQGISPQEQYF. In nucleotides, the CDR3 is TGTGCCAGCATCCCCCAGGGGATTTCTCCGCAAGAGCAGTACTTC.

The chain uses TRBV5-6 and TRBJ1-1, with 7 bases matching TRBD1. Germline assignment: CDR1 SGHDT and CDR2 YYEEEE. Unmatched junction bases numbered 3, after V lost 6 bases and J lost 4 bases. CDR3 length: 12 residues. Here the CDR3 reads CASTRGFTEAFF. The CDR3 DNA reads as TGTGCCAGCACCAGGGGGTTCACTGAAGCTTTCTTT.

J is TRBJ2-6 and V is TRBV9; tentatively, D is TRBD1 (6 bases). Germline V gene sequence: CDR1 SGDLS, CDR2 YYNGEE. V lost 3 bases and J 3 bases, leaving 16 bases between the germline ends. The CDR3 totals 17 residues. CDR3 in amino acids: CASSGGYRVYGANVLTF. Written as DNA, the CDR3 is TGTGCCAGCAGCGGGGGGTACAGGGTTTATGGGGCCAACGTCCTGACTTTC.

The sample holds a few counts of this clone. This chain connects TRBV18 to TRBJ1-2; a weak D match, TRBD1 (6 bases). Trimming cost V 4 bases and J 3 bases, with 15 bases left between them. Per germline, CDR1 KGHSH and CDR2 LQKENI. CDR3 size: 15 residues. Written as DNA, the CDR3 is TGTGCCAGCTCACGCACGGGACAAAAAGACTATGGCTACACCTTC. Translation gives CASSRTGQKDYGYTF.

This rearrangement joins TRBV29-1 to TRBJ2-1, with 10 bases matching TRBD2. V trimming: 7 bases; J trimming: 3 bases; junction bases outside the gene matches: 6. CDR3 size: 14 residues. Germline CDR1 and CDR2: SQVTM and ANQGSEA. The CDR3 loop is CSAKLAGIYNEQFF. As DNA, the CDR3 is TGCAGCGCCAAACTAGCGGGGATCTACAATGAGCAGTTCTTC.

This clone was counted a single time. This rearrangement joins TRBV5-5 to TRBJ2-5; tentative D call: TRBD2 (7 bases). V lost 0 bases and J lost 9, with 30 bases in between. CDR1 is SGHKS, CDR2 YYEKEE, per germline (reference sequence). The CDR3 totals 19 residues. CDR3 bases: TGTGCCAGCAGCTTGGCCTTTTCGTTCGGCGGGGGCGAAATAGGGGCCCAGTACTTC. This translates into CASSLAFSFGGGEIGAQYF.

CDR3 sequence reads: CASSLGSSYNEQFF. The CDR3, as DNA: TGCGCCAGCAGCTTGGGATCCTCCTACAATGAGCAGTTCTTC. The J gene is TRBJ2-1, the V gene TRBV5-1; unclear D gene. The CDR3 consists of 14 residues. Germline CDR1 and CDR2: SGHRS and YFSETQ. V lost 0 bases to trimming and J lost 0 bases, with 4 bases between them.